This T cell receptor (beta chain) emerged from a study of blood T cell repertoires in COVID-19. Overall study context: The United States, Italy and Spain were the sources of the acute and convalescent COVID-19 samples. PBMCs, B-cell-depleted T cells, or T cells were the source of the cDNA or gDNA that made up the material.

Original processing methods: Counts of nucleated cells, estimated from reference gene primer amplification, were obtained. Generated by immunoSEQ multiplex PCR, the TCRdb table keeps only in-frame clones and is missing some. V and J calls and clone size are those listed in that table; D and trimming were worked out from the DNA. The table shows about 60,000 clones, with 87% occurring only once. Germline V lookup: CDR1 SGHDT, CDR2 YYEEEE. Trimming removed 3 bases from V and 1 base from J; junction bases left unmatched: 0. There are 14 residues in the CDR3. The chain links TRBV5-6 to TRBJ2-3, with 9 bases aligning to TRBD1. This sequence originates from a human donor with acute or convalescent COVID-19. The donor label of this sample is uncertain. The sequenced material came from peripheral blood. CDR3 sequence reads: CASSWDRGTDTQYF. The CDR3 nucleotides are TGTGCCAGCAGCTGGGACAGGGGCACAGATACGCAGTATTTT.